A single sample is the source of the 4 T cell receptor beta chains below, sequenced in a study of blood T cell repertoires in COVID-19. Produced via immunoSEQ multiplex PCR; TCRdb's table is partial and in-frame only. The data show fewer than 80,000 clones, with approximately 91% seen just once and over 20% held by the top ten. Material: peripheral blood. The receptor source for this set is a woman aged 50 to 65 with active or convalescent COVID-19.

The chain carries TRBV10-3 and TRBJ2-2; maybe TRBD2 (6 bases). The CDR3 totals 16 residues. CDR1 is ENHRY, CDR2 SYGVKD, per germline. V was shortened by 3 bases and J by 7 bases, with 18 bases between the two germline ends. The CDR3: CAISELGRIIVGELFF. The CDR3 DNA follows: TGTGCCATCAGTGAATTAGGGAGGATTATAGTCGGGGAGCTGTTTTTT.

In this sample, this clone turned up once. The rearrangement joins TRBV7-2 to TRBJ2-7; 8 nucleotides line up with TRBD2. The V segment lost 2 bases and the J segment 1 base; nucleotides outside the gene matches: 16. CDR1 SGHTA and CDR2 FQGNSA come from the germline V gene. The CDR3 is 19 amino acids. The CDR3 bases are TGTGCCAGCAGCTTATACCCAGCGGGAGAAATCATCGCATCCTACGAGCAGTACTTC. This sequence encodes CASSLYPAGEIIASYEQYF.

The chain combines TRBV5-4 with TRBJ1-2, with TRBD1 matching over 7 bases. The CDR3 totals 14 residues. Unmatched junction bases numbered 5, after V lost 0 bases and J lost 6 bases. CDR1 and CDR2 (germline): SGHNT, YYREEE (reference sequence). CDR3 in DNA: TGTGCCAGCAGCTTGGCACAGGGGCGAAATGGCTACACCTTC. Amino acid sequence: CASSLAQGRNGYTF.

The J gene is TRBJ2-7, the V gene TRBV2; D perhaps matches TRBD2 (5 bases). V lost 6 bases and J 3 bases, leaving 15 bases between the germline ends. CDR1 SNHLY and CDR2 FYNNEI come from the germline V gene. This CDR3 has 14 amino acids. The CDR3 DNA follows: TGTGCCAGCAGCCATCCCATCGGGATCTACGAGCAGTACTTC. This gives the protein CASSHPIGIYEQYF. Supplemented by reference TRBV2 and TRBJ2-7, the full variable domain reads EPEVTQTPSHQVTQMGQEVILRCVPISNHLYFYWYRQILGQKVEFLVSFYNNEISEKSEIFDDQFSVERPDGSNFTLKIRSTKLEDSAMYFCASSHPIGIYEQYFGPGTRLTVT.